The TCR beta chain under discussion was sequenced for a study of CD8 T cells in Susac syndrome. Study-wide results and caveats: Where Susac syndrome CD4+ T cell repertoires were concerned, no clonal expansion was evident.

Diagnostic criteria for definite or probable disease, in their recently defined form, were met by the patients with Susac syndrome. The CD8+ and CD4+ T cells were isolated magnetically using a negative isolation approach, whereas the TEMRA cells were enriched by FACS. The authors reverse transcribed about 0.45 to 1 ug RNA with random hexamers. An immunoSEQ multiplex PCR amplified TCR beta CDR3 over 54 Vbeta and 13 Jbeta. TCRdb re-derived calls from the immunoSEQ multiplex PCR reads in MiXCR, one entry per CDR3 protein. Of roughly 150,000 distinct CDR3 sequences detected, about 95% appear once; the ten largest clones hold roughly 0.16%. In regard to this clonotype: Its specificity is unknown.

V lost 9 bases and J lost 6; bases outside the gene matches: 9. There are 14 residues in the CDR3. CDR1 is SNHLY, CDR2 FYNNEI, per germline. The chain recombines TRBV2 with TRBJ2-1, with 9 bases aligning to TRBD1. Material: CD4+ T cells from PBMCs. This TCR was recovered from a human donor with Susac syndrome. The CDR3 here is CASLPGQGFNEQFF. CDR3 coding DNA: TGTGCCAGTCTTCCGGGACAGGGTTTCAATGAGCAGTTCTTC.